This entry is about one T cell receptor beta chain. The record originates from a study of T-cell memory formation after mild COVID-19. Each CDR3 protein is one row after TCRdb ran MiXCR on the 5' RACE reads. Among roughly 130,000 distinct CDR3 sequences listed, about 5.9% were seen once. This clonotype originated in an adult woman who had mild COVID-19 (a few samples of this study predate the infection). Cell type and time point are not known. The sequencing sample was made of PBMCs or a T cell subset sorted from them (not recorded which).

The CDR3 region is CASSLVGTGPNQPQHF. CDR3 nucleotide sequence: TGTGCCAGCAGTTTAGTCGGGACAGGGCCCAATCAGCCCCAGCATTTT. The chain combines TRBV12-3 or TRBV12-4 with TRBJ1-5, with 9 bases fitting TRBD1. The CDR3 runs to 16 residues. V shed 1 base and J 3 bases; nucleotides not matched to a gene: 4.